The 20 T cell receptor beta chains below were found in one sample sequenced in a study of T cell responses to AZD1222 COVID-19 vaccine (dated by TCRdb to the early 2020s). This sample's time point label indicates: baseline before first vaccination. The method behind the library was the immunoSEQ multiplex PCR assay. In TCRdb, the immuneACCESS table is reduced to in-frame sequences with V and J assigned. These tables do not hold every clone; where another copy was compared, an unresolved V gene accounts for under half, and the others remain unexplained. Across this sample there are 100,000 to 150,000 clones, with about 91% seen only once. The ten largest clones represent approximately 5.4% of the sample. The sample in question was peripheral blood, obtained on day 0 of AZD1222 vaccination. The receptors derive from an adult in good health.

This clone was seen only once. The chain is built from TRBV6-2 or TRBV6-3 and TRBJ2-7; D is possibly TRBD1 (5 bases). The V and J ends lost 6 bases and 3 bases respectively, with 9 bases between them. This CDR3 comprises 12 residues. In germline, CDR1 is MNHEY, CDR2 SVGEGT. Here the CDR3 reads CASSQGSYEQYF. As DNA, the CDR3 is TGTGCCAGCAGCCAGGGAAGCTACGAGCAGTACTTC.

The rearrangement joins TRBV19 to TRBJ1-5; no firm D call. V dropped 3 bases and J dropped 0 bases, with 9 bases sitting between them. The CDR3 runs 15 residues. Germline assignment: CDR1 LNHDA and CDR2 SQIVND (reference sequence). In nucleotides, the CDR3 is TGTGCCAGTAGTATTTCCAGTTATAGCAATCAGCCCCAGCATTTT. Its translation: CASSISSYSNQPQHF.

The J gene is TRBJ1-3, the V gene TRBV9; D ambiguous. Germline CDR1 is SGDLS and CDR2 is YYNGEE. This CDR3 has 14 residues. V was trimmed by 2 bases and J by 2 bases, leaving 8 bases between them. The CDR3 spells CASSVYWTGNTIYF. The CDR3 nucleotides read TGTGCCAGCAGCGTTTACTGGACTGGAAACACCATATATTTT. Complete variable domain (other parts from reference TRBV9 and TRBJ1-3): DSGVTQTPKHLITATGQRVTLRCSPRSGDLSVYWYQQSLDQGLQFLIQYYNGEERAKGNILERFSAQQFPDLHSELNLSSLELGDSALYFCASSVYWTGNTIYFGEGSWLTVV.

The chain is built from TRBV7-8 and TRBJ2-7; D unclear. Germline V lookup: CDR1 SGHVS, CDR2 FQNEAQ. The CDR3 runs to 13 residues. Trimming removed 8 bases from V and 3 bases from J, with 14 bases in between. The CDR3 nucleotides read TGTGCCAGCCCGTGTTGGCAGGTCTACGAGCAGTACTTC. It is translated as CASPCWQVYEQYF.

This clone was counted a single time. The V and J genes are TRBV3-1 (or the pseudogene TRBV3-2) and TRBJ1-5; D gene ambiguous. The CDR3 consists of 12 residues. The V gene's germline CDR1 is LGHDT and CDR2 YNNKEL (reference sequence). V dropped 0 bases and J dropped 6 bases, with 3 bases sitting between them. The CDR3 region is CASSQEGQPQHF. The CDR3, as DNA: TGTGCCAGCAGCCAAGAGGGTCAGCCCCAGCATTTT.

A few counts support this clone. The rearrangement uses TRBV9 and TRBJ1-6; weak D call: TRBD1 (6 bases). Trimming took 3 bases from V and 11 from J, leaving 15 bases between them. CDR3 length equals 14 residues. Germline V gene sequence: CDR1 SGDLS, CDR2 YYNGEE. The CDR3 protein is CASSGGGTQTPLHF. CDR3 sequence (DNA): TGTGCCAGCAGCGGAGGGGGAACCCAAACACCCCTCCACTTT. Using reference TRBV9 and TRBJ1-6 for the parts outside the CDR3, the full variable domain is DSGVTQTPKHLITATGQRVTLRCSPRSGDLSVYWYQQSLDQGLQFLIQYYNGEERAKGNILERFSAQQFPDLHSELNLSSLELGDSALYFCASSGGGTQTPLHFGNGTRLTVT.

This clone was observed a handful of times. This chain connects TRBV2 to TRBJ1-2; D might be TRBD1 (5 bases). The CDR3 length is 14 residues. The V gene lost 4 bases and the J gene lost 4 bases, with 13 bases spanning the gap. Germline-derived CDR1 and CDR2 are SNHLY and FYNNEI. CDR3 residues: CASSGAGLGYGYTF. In DNA, the CDR3 is TGTGCCAGCAGTGGAGCAGGGTTGGGCTATGGCTACACCTTC.

This clone was seen only once. J is TRBJ1-1 and V is TRBV18; D call uncertain. The germline V and J ends were trimmed by 3 bases and 1 base, with 9 bases remaining between them. The length of the CDR3 is 14 residues. Germline loops: CDR1 KGHSH, CDR2 LQKENI. The CDR3, as DNA: TGTGCCAGCTCACCGTCAGCCCGGAACACTGAAGCTTTCTTT. Translation gives CASSPSARNTEAFF.

This clone was picked up one time. The chain employs TRBV28 and TRBJ2-7; 7 bases fit TRBD1. CDR3 length: 14 residues. Germline V gene lookup returns CDR1 MDHEN and CDR2 SYDVKM. The V gene end was trimmed by 5 bases and the J gene end by 2 bases; junction bases not matched to a gene: 6. CDR3 in amino acids: CASSHLTGTYEQYF. Written as DNA, the CDR3 is TGTGCCAGCAGTCACCTGACAGGGACCTACGAGCAGTACTTC. Variable domain in full (rest from reference TRBV28 and TRBJ2-7): DVKVTQSSRYLVKRTGEKVFLECVQDMDHENMFWYRQDPGLGLRLIYFSYDVKMKEKGDIPEGYSVSREKKERFSLILESASTNQTSMYLCASSHLTGTYEQYFGPGTRLTVT.

This chain joins TRBV2 and TRBJ1-1, with D possibly TRBD1 on 5 matching bases. V shed 3 bases and J shed 0 bases, with 8 bases lying between them. Germline CDR1 SNHLY, CDR2 FYNNEI. The CDR3 totals 14 residues. CDR3 bases: TGTGCCAGCAGTGAGTCCAGGGTGAACACTGAAGCTTTCTTT. Translating gives CASSESRVNTEAFF.

This chain uses TRBV11-3 with TRBJ2-2; perhaps TRBD1 as D (6 bases). V dropped 4 bases and J dropped 2 bases, with 11 bases sitting between them. This CDR3 has 15 amino acids. The germline V gene encodes CDR1 SGHNT and CDR2 YENEEA. DNA for the CDR3: TGTGCCAGCAGCTATACAGGGCTTAACACCGGGGAGCTGTTTTTT. It codes for CASSYTGLNTGELFF.

The genes are TRBV7-3 and TRBJ1-1; D gene uncertain. The CDR3 consists of 14 residues. Between the trimmed V and J ends, which lost 5 bases and 4 bases, there was a span of 14 bases. The V gene's germline CDR1 is SGHTA and CDR2 FQGTGA. CDR3 sequence reads: CASSLSGLGTEAFF. The CDR3, as DNA: TGTGCCAGCAGCCTCTCGGGGTTGGGCACTGAAGCTTTCTTT.

V gene TRBV7-2 combines with J gene TRBJ2-3; 10 bases line up with TRBD2. The CDR3 is 18 residues long. The germline V gene encodes CDR1 SGHTA and CDR2 FQGNSA. V lost 8 bases and J lost 0; bases outside the gene matches: 14. Here the CDR3 DNA reads TGTGCCAGCGGGTTAAGGTCTAGCGGGGGCCTGAGCACAGATACGCAGTATTTT. Translating it yields CASGLRSSGGLSTDTQYF.

This chain connects TRBV7-3 to TRBJ2-1, with D possibly being TRBD1 (6 bases). V lost 5 bases and J lost 7, with 21 bases in between. This CDR3 contains 16 residues. CDR1 and CDR2 from the germline V gene are SGHTA and FQGTGA. The CDR3 DNA follows: TGTGCCAGCAGCCCCGGCAGCGGCAGGGGTGGGAATGAGCAGTTCTTC. Protein product: CASSPGSGRGGNEQFF.

This rearrangement joins TRBV5-1 to TRBJ1-4; 8 nucleotides agree with TRBD1. Trimming removed 2 bases from V and 2 bases from J; junction bases left unmatched: 2. CDR1 and CDR2 (germline): SGHRS, YFSETQ. The CDR3 covers 15 residues. The CDR3 is CASSLQGGTNEKLFF. As DNA, the CDR3 is TGCGCCAGCAGCTTACAGGGGGGGACTAATGAAAAACTGTTTTTT.

V usage is TRBV7-9 and J usage is TRBJ1-1; the D is unclear. Trimming removed 1 base at V and 0 bases at J, with 9 bases between. The CDR3 runs to 15 residues. Looked up from germline, CDR1 is SEHNR and CDR2 is FQNEAQ (reference sequence). Written as DNA, the CDR3 is TGTGCCAGCAGCTTAGTAGGCACCTTGAACACTGAAGCTTTCTTT. It specifies CASSLVGTLNTEAFF.

The V call is TRBV11-3, the J call TRBJ2-5, with no clear D. Trimming cost V 0 bases and J 4 bases, with 3 bases left between them. This CDR3 region has 12 residues. The germline gives CDR1 SGHNT, CDR2 YENEEA. CDR3 nucleotide sequence: TGTGCCAGCAGCTTAGACTCAGAGACCCAGTACTTC. This encodes CASSLDSETQYF.

Details on this clone: An end of the junction differs from the germline gene, which may be a read error. This sequence joins TRBV6-2 or TRBV6-3 and TRBJ1-1; no firm D call. The CDR3 has 15 residues. Germline-derived CDR1 and CDR2 are MNHEY and SVGEGT. In DNA, the CDR3 is TGTGCCAGCACTTACTTAAACGGACTGAACACTGAAGCTTTCTTT. Amino acids: CASTYLNGLNTEAFF.

The CDR3: CASSLAGDGNIQYF. CDR3 in DNA: TGTGCCAGCAGCTTAGCGGGGGACGGGAACATTCAGTACTTC. The chain uses TRBV7-9 and TRBJ2-4; the D call may be TRBD1 or TRBD2 (5 bases each). The germline V gene encodes CDR1 SEHNR and CDR2 FQNEAQ (reference sequence). This CDR3 comprises 14 residues. Trimming took 0 bases from V and 7 from J, leaving 10 bases between them. The complete variable domain, with remaining parts taken from reference TRBV7-9 and TRBJ2-4, reads DTGVSQNPRHKITKRGQNVTFRCDPISEHNRLYWYRQTLGQGPEFLTYFQNEAQLEKSRLLSDRFSAERPKGSFSTLEIQRTEQGDSAMYLCASSLAGDGNIQYFGAGTRLSVL.

The chain employs TRBV3-1 (or the pseudogene TRBV3-2) and TRBJ2-7; 7 bases fit TRBD1. The CDR3 totals 15 residues. V was clipped by 4 bases and J by 6 bases; unmatched bases: 12. Per germline, CDR1 LGHDT and CDR2 YNNKEL (reference sequence). The CDR3 is CASSPQGTSYVEQYF. In DNA, the CDR3 is TGTGCCAGCAGCCCACAGGGGACAAGTTATGTCGAGCAGTACTTC.